The 15 T cell receptor beta chains presented below share a single source sample, sequenced in a study of T cells in Graves' hyperthyroidism and ophthalmopathy. Regions amplified from RNA transcripts were the TCR beta CDR3 regions. The HTBI primer set drove a first-round RT-PCR of the TCR CDR3. Using its own MiXCR run on the multiplex PCR reads, TCRdb lists one record per CDR3 protein. The table includes some 370,000 distinct CDR3 sequences, approximately 18% detected once. Sequencing was performed on blood. These receptors were taken from a woman in her 30s with Graves' hyperthyroidism that later progressed to Graves' ophthalmopathy.

This clonotype has at least ten counts. The chain uses TRBV28 and TRBJ1-2; D gene ambiguous. Looked up from germline, CDR1 is MDHEN and CDR2 is SYDVKM. CDR3 length equals 12 residues. The germline V and J ends were trimmed by 3 bases and 4 bases, with 6 bases remaining between them. The CDR3 reads CASSFRIYGYTF. The DNA for the CDR3 is TGTGCCAGCAGTTTCCGGATCTATGGCTACACCTTC.

About this clonotype itself: It may be a read error: a sequence one base away is much more abundant. V and J are TRBV4-1 and TRBJ2-7, with TRBD1 identical over 7 bases. The germline CDR1 and CDR2 sequences are MGHRA and YSYEKL. The CDR3 runs 16 residues. This CDR3 is CASSQVDMGQSYEQSF. CDR3 DNA: TGCGCCAGCAGCCAAGTCGATATGGGACAGTCCTACGAGCAGTCCTTC.

This clonotype was seen ten or more times. The gene calls are TRBV5-1 and TRBJ1-2, with D uncertain. V gave up 4 bases and J gave up 2 bases, with 12 bases separating them. This CDR3 contains 14 residues. Germline CDR1 is SGHRS and CDR2 is YFSETQ. CDR3 DNA: TGCGCCAGCAGCGGCTCGGACGGAAACTATGGCTACACCTTC. This gives the protein CASSGSDGNYGYTF. Together with reference TRBV5-1 and TRBJ1-2, the CDR3 gives the full variable domain: KAGVTQTPRYLIKTRGQQVTLSCSPISGHRSVSWYQQTPGQGLQFLFEYFSETQRNKGNFPGRFSGRQFSNSRSEMNVSTLELGDSALYLCASSGSDGNYGYTFGSGTRLTVV.

V usage is TRBV5-1 and J usage is TRBJ1-4; TRBD1 might be the D (6 bases). This CDR3 comprises 13 residues. Per germline, CDR1 SGHRS and CDR2 YFSETQ. Trimming removed 9 bases from V and 6 bases from J, with 15 bases in between. The CDR3 loop is CATRHSGDEKLFF. As DNA, the CDR3 is TGCGCCACCCGCCACTCAGGGGATGAAAAACTGTTTTTT.

V gene TRBV10-3 combines with J gene TRBJ2-1; possibly TRBD2 for D (7 bases). Germline CDR1 is ENHRY and CDR2 is SYGVKD. V was cut by 10 bases and J by 6 bases, with 19 bases left in between. The CDR3 is 14 amino acids. The CDR3 here is CASTRPGGRNEQFF. CDR3 in DNA: TGTGCCAGCACCCGCCCGGGGGGCCGCAATGAGCAGTTCTTC.

The rearrangement links TRBV20-1 to TRBJ1-1; no firm D call. The CDR3 runs to 14 residues. V was pared by 0 bases and J by 1 base, with 9 bases between. Germline V lookup: CDR1 DFQATT, CDR2 SNEGSKA (reference sequence). Here the CDR3 DNA reads TGCAGTGCTAGAGACCAACATCCGAACACTGAAGCTTTCTTT. Its protein is CSARDQHPNTEAFF.

V and J are TRBV19 and TRBJ2-1; the D call may be TRBD1 or TRBD2 (6 bases each). Germline V CDR1 and CDR2: LNHDA, SQIVND (reference sequence). Between the trimmed V and J ends, which lost 6 bases and 9 bases, there was a span of 24 bases. The CDR3 consists of 16 residues. CDR3 in amino acids: CASRREGGIGPSEQFF. In DNA form, the CDR3 reads TGTGCCAGTAGGCGAGAGGGGGGAATAGGTCCCAGTGAGCAGTTCTTC.

There are many counts of this clonotype. The chain has TRBV25-1 and TRBJ2-1, with TRBD2 matching over 11 bases. Trimming removed 6 bases from V and 7 bases from J; junction bases left unmatched: 11. The V gene's germline CDR1 is MGHDK and CDR2 SYGVNS. The CDR3 is 16 residues long. The DNA for the CDR3 is TGTGCCAGCAGCGAACCGGGACTAGCGGAAGTTAATGAGCAGTTCTTC. Translating gives CASSEPGLAEVNEQFF.

This clonotype has ten or more counts. This chain uses TRBV11-2 with TRBJ2-1; 9 bases are a match to TRBD1. Germline lookup yields CDR1 SGHAT and CDR2 FQNNGV. The CDR3 is made up of 17 amino acids. The V segment lost 7 bases and the J segment 8 bases; nucleotides outside the gene matches: 18. The CDR3 DNA reads as TGTGCCAGCACCCGTTCGGCCCCTACACAGGGGGCCTATGAGCAGTTCTTC. As protein: CASTRSAPTQGAYEQFF.

With regard to this clonotype: Mismatch with germline at one junction end may stem from a read error. The genes are TRBV7-2 and TRBJ1-2; 7 bases map to TRBD1. Germline assignment: CDR1 SGHTA and CDR2 FQGNSA. The CDR3 length is 15 residues. As DNA, the CDR3 is TGTGCCAGCAGCTCAACGGGACAGAACCCCTATAGCTACACCTTC. It codes for CASSSTGQNPYSYTF.

This clonotype was seen repeatedly, ten times or more. This chain connects TRBV15 to TRBJ1-1; a possible D gene is TRBD1 (6 bases). Trimming removed 3 bases at V and 4 bases at J, with 15 bases between. This CDR3 spans 15 amino acids. Germline V gene lookup returns CDR1 LNHNV and CDR2 YYDKDF (reference sequence). This chain's CDR3 is CATSSAPTGITEAFF. The CDR3 DNA reads as TGTGCCACCAGCAGTGCTCCTACAGGGATCACTGAAGCTTTCTTT.

This clonotype has a count of ten or more. The CDR3 sequence: CASSLTSRLQETQYF. In DNA form, the CDR3 reads TGTGCCAGCAGCCTTACCTCACGATTACAAGAGACCCAGTACTTC. V usage is TRBV28 and J usage is TRBJ2-5, with unresolved D. V lost 6 bases, J lost 2 bases, and 16 bases lay in between. This CDR3 has 15 amino acids. Germline V gives CDR1 MDHEN, CDR2 SYDVKM.

Ten or more counts support this clonotype. This CDR3 reads CASSQGGSAGGHSETQYF. Written as DNA, the CDR3 is TGCGCCAGCAGCCAAGGCGGTTCAGCGGGAGGGCATTCGGAGACCCAGTACTTC. The chain uses TRBV4-1 and TRBJ2-5, with TRBD2 identical over 10 bases. The CDR3 covers 18 residues. The J segment lost 5 bases and the V segment lost 1 base, leaving 13 bases of the junction unmatched. From germline, CDR1 is MGHRA and CDR2 YSYEKL.

This clonotype was recorded many times. The rearrangement uses TRBV3-1 and TRBJ2-5; the D is unclear. CDR3 length: 12 amino acids. CDR1 LGHDT and CDR2 YNNKEL come from the germline V gene (reference sequence). V lost 3 bases and J 3 bases, leaving 5 bases between the germline ends. CDR3: CASSQFEETQYF. As DNA, the CDR3 is TGTGCCAGCAGCCAGTTTGAAGAGACCCAGTACTTC.

The CDR3 sequence: CASSWAGGYSPLHF. In DNA, the CDR3 is TGTGCCAGCAGTTGGGCAGGGGGCTACTCACCCCTCCACTTT. The rearrangement uses TRBV12-3 or TRBV12-4 and TRBJ1-6; 8 bases fit TRBD1. The trim removed 4 bases at V and 10 bases at J, leaving 6 bases unmatched. The CDR3 contains 14 residues.